Below are 5 T cell receptor beta chains sequenced from a single sample in a study of Tregs in tolerant kidney transplant recipients. The repertoire was sequenced with immunoSEQ multiplex PCR; TCRdb's copy has only in-frame clones and lacks some. The table records around 120,000 clones, about 91% of them present only once. The source material was CD4+ T cells from blood. The receptors here all came from a human donor in good health.

V and J are TRBV5-1 and TRBJ2-7; 7 positions match TRBD2. V was clipped by 0 bases and J by 7 bases; unmatched bases: 13. The CDR3 is made up of 16 amino acids. Germline V gene data show CDR1 as SGHRS and CDR2 as YFSETQ. CDR3 bases: TGCGCCAGCAGCTTGGAGGCTTGGCGGGAGACGGGAGAGCAGTACTTC. Translating it yields CASSLEAWRETGEQYF.

V gene TRBV27 combines with J gene TRBJ1-1, with unresolved D. From germline, CDR1 is MNHEY and CDR2 SMNVEV (reference sequence). This CDR3 has 12 amino acids. V lost 2 bases, J lost 6 bases, and 7 bases lay in between. The CDR3 sequence is CASSLEGSEAFF. In DNA, the CDR3 is TGTGCCAGCAGTTTAGAAGGGTCTGAAGCTTTCTTT.

In its sample, this clone was seen once. This chain links TRBV2 with TRBJ2-7; possible D gene TRBD2, 6 bases. V was cut by 6 bases and J by 0 bases, with 12 bases left in between. The CDR3 consists of 14 residues. Per the germline V gene, CDR1 is SNHLY and CDR2 is FYNNEI. CDR3 protein: CASRTSSHSYEQYF. The CDR3 region has the DNA TGTGCCAGCAGAACTAGCTCCCACTCCTACGAGCAGTACTTC.

The J gene is TRBJ1-2, the V gene TRBV5-6; D possibly corresponds to TRBD1 (6 bases). Trimming left V 4 bases short and J 7 bases short, with 14 bases between. This CDR3 has 13 amino acids. The germline gives CDR1 SGHDT, CDR2 YYEEEE. CDR3 sequence (DNA): TGTGCCAGCAGCCCTGGGAGGGGGTTTGGCTACACCTTC. Its protein is CASSPGRGFGYTF.

The chain carries TRBV14 and TRBJ2-7, with 15 bases that match TRBD2. CDR1 is SGHDN and CDR2 is FVKESK in the germline V gene. Trimming cost V 1 base and J 12 bases; bases outside gene matches: 7. The CDR3 spans 15 residues. The CDR3 region has the DNA TGTGCCAGCAGCCAAGTAGGACTAGCGGGAGGGCCGCGGTACTTC. It is translated as CASSQVGLAGGPRYF.